This TCR beta chain originates from a study of cytomegalovirus exposure and HLA in healthy donors (dated by TCRdb to the late 2010s). Regarding the complete study: An earlier analysis of fewer than 750 of the donors reported 276 Gb of sequence data and 95 million to 120 million unique TCR beta sequences obtained from around 180 million T cells. A later genetic analysis took genome-wide SNP genotypes for about 65% of the roughly 670 donors and used that subset as a discovery cohort. About 300 gigabases of sequencing data and around 85 million unique TCR sequences made up an early release that covered 640 HLA-typed donors. The study was designed to test whether signatures of past pathogen exposure could be identified by cataloging public T cell receptors. HLA typing included class I and class II loci at four-digit resolution. The T cell repertoires of 666 subjects were profiled by immunosequencing and related to cytomegalovirus serostatus. To predict cytomegalovirus infection status, the study brought together high-throughput TCR immunosequencing, statistical association of individual TCRs with disease status, and machine learning. Several DR-DQ haplotypes were handled as single units for association and clustering because linkage in the cohort was strong. In the later analysis, no new phenotypic data were used to find candidate immune exposures; instead, reliance was placed on TCR beta sequences and their occurrence across donors. Of the roughly 400 genotyped donors, roughly 85% fell in the genetic ancestry cluster associated with self-reported Caucasian donors. In addition to the first cohort of approximately 650 subjects, a separate validation cohort of under 150 different subjects was used. All discovery cohort repertoires had been generated using a single sequencing platform. In an earlier analysis of 587 of the donors, high-throughput TCR beta sequencing was used to judge whether each TCR beta V gene segment behaved as functional or pseudogenic. The number of donors typed differed by locus, with roughly 629-640 for A, B, C, DRB1 and DQB1, around 560 for DQA1, about 610 for DPA1, and approximately 470 for DPB1. Donor age, sex, ethnicity and CMV serostatus were compiled alongside the repertoire data. Across 300 to 400 genotyped donors of the cohort, an average of approximately 240,000 unique TCR beta nucleotide sequences per donor were sequenced, and around 20% of those sequences were non-productive. A later analysis re-examined previously published TCR beta repertoires from more than 600 donors and added high-resolution HLA genotyping to investigate patterns of TCR occurrence. The paper's findings and limits, for the study overall: A cluster of highly shared sequence variants was judged likely to represent a technical artifact of the sequencing pipeline. Strong co-occurrence of HLA alleles, especially DR and DQ, made assigning TCR associations to individual alleles difficult. Cytomegalovirus status was reported to be diagnosed by the classifier with high specificity and sensitivity in both the original and validation cohorts. The authors suggested that the approach could potentially be generalized to other disease states and immunological phenotypes. A further reported finding was that TCR beta sequences accurately predicted the HLA-A and HLA-B alleles for most subjects in the first cohort. The study listed 150 to 200 TCR beta chains as associated with cytomegalovirus. A later analysis found that HLA-associated TCR beta chains were more clonally expanded and had lower generation probabilities than equally common non-associated chains. Correlated functional status among segregating V segments might reflect linkage disequilibrium, but an unknown experimental factor could not be ruled out. According to a later analysis, most CMV-associated TCR beta chains appeared to be HLA-restricted, and the HLA associations seemed to be driven largely by CMV exposure. The only immune exposure information available for the cohort was CMV serostatus. In a later genetic analysis, fewer N-insertions in productive TCRs were reported among donors in an Asian-associated ancestry cluster than the roughly 640-donor mean. Because HLA typing was missing for some donors at each locus, association tests included only the typed subset. Most TCR sequences were seen in very few donors, while some public TCRs were found in many individuals. Presence/absence analyses assumed roughly uniform sequencing depth across donors, an assumption that may not hold. In vitro tests confirmed that a few of the cytomegalovirus-associated TCR beta chains recognize cytomegalovirus antigens. Broadly in line with IMGT annotations, most TCR beta V segments showed up in productive rearrangements about 90% or about 30% of the time in an earlier analysis of a few hundred of the donors. Some IMGT-functional V segments, including TRBV6-2 and TRBV6-3, could not be told apart with the 87-base-pair reads, so those segments were excluded. In a later analysis, several top co-occurrence clusters were reported to appear linked to parvovirus B19, influenza, CMV and Epstein-Barr virus. In a later analysis, around 17,000 TCR beta sequences were associated with specific HLA alleles at a false discovery rate of 0.05. In a later analysis, the rate of TCR association differed among HLA loci, with DRB1 alleles having the most associated TCRs and HLA-C alleles having the fewest. In a later genetic analysis, a missense DCLRE1C variant was associated with V-gene and J-gene trimming of TCR beta chains, and the association was replicated in an independent cohort. The cohort was sequenced for TCR beta chains only, and without alpha or paired-chain data the features that could be detected were limited. Approximately 18 rarely observed V segments, including chromosome 9 orphons, were excluded from the earlier analysis of a few hundred of the donors because counts were too low.

The trim is 8 bases for V and 6 bases for J, with a gap of 11 bases between the germline ends. The CDR3 runs 13 residues from the cysteine to the phenylalanine. CDR3 DNA only is kept here, 39 bases in frame from base 1. From the germline V gene (reference sequence), CDR1 is LNHDA and CDR2 is SQIVND. To prepare the library, the immunoSEQ multiplex PCR assay was applied. For the multiplex PCR, a mixture combining 60 forward primers for TCR Vbeta segments and 13 reverse primers for TCR Jbeta segments was used. A multiplex PCR assay on genomic DNA amplified the CDR3 region of rearranged TCR beta genes. Amplified TCR beta libraries were sequenced as 87-base-pair reads on the Illumina HiSeq System. The study's processing was this. A later analysis tallied 80 million to 95 million unique TCR beta chains across the 650 to 750 repertoires, and around 12 million of those chains were shared by two or more donors. Raw reads were error-corrected and collapsed into unique sequences by a nearest-neighbor algorithm in which closely related sequences were merged to remove PCR and sequencing errors. CDR3 sequences were aligned to IMGT reference sequences to assign V, D and J gene segments. For a sequence to be retained, at least a six-nucleotide match to both a V gene segment and a J gene segment was required. A rearrangement was called productive if the CDR3 had no stop codons and remained in frame with V and J, and every other rearrangement was called non-productive. CDR3 was defined by IMGT convention, running from the second conserved V-encoded cysteine to the conserved J-encoded phenylalanine. Sequences without an unambiguous match to a single V gene segment were excluded from the earlier analysis of several hundred of the donors. An earlier analysis of over 450 of the donors classified V segments as functional when productive rearrangements were above 56.7% and as segregating when the standard deviation between donors was above 5%. A statistical classification framework was built for diagnosing cytomegalovirus status from the catalog of TCR beta chain sequences. A later analysis assigned V and J genes by comparing TCR nucleotide sequences with IMGT/GENE-DB human TR gene sequences. In a later analysis, CDR3 sequences and most-parsimonious VDJ recombination scenarios were assigned using the TCRdist pipeline. In a later analysis, each TCR beta chain was defined by its CDR3 amino acid sequence together with its V-gene family, and reads without a unique V-gene family were excluded. As a way to deal with suspected cross-contamination and a sequencing artifact, a later analysis dropped hundreds of nucleotide sequences that were highly shared and had low generation probability. In a later analysis, a clonal expansion index was calculated for each public chain from normalized within-repertoire ranks of inferred template counts. Generation probabilities in a later analysis came from a VDJ recombination model fitted to out-of-frame rearrangements, and those results were checked against IGoR. A later analysis scored TCR-TCR, TCR-HLA and TCR-CMV co-occurrence with hypergeometric tests, applying a repertoire-size bias correction to TCR pairs. To estimate false discovery rates, a later analysis permuted the HLA or CMV assignments 20 times. In a later analysis, co-occurring TCRs were grouped with DBSCAN, and TCRdist sequence similarity was added when clustering was performed within HLA-allele-positive subsets. Repertoires with fewer than 30,000 or more than 120,000 public chains were left out of co-occurrence clustering, as were about 5 repertoires with anomalous nucleotide sharing. Entries here come from immuneACCESS through TCRdb and include only in-frame sequences with V and J called. Some clones fail to appear in such tables; in the studies checked, an unresolved V gene covers under half of the shortfall, and the cause of the remainder is unknown. V and J calls and clone size are those listed in that table; D and trimming were worked out from the DNA. For this sample the table gives 150,000 or so clones, of which 80% were detected only once. Around 6.9% of the sample comes from the top ten.

In total, over 600 healthy bone marrow donors made up the cohort. Cohort members were all nominally healthy when sampled, although unrecorded immune exposures were likely present. The donor tested CMV seropositive, placing the donor among the 289 seropositive members of the cohort. A peripheral blood sample was provided by each donor, and peripheral blood mononuclear cells were used for TCR beta sequencing. Genomic DNA was extracted from the blood cell samples with the Qiagen DNeasy Blood Extraction Kit. Comments on this clone: The antigen it recognizes is unknown. No base quality values were provided; no much bigger clone lies one nucleotide off.

The sequence links TRBV19 to TRBJ1-6; the D gene is perhaps TRBD1, on 6 matching bases. Sample: PBMCs. This clonotype was sampled from a male donor in good health and CMV-seropositive. The DNA is as follows: TGTGCCAGTGCCGGACAGATTAATTCACCCCTCCACTTT. Its translation is CASAGQINSPLHF.